This T cell receptor beta chain was identified in a study of tumor and adjacent non-tumor tissue in lung cancer. The template was RNA from unsorted bulk tissue. The normal lung tissue was taken more than 3 cm from the tumor edge. Between August and November 2014, newly diagnosed, chemotherapy-naive lung cancer patients underwent thoracic surgery in China. As concerns this clonotype: The junction departs from the called germline gene at one end, perhaps through a read error.

Germline V lookup: CDR1 MNHNS, CDR2 SASEGT. The CDR3 length is 14 residues. A modified ARM-PCR protocol with three rounds of nested PCR amplified TCRbeta. MiXCR, run by TCRdb on the multiplex PCR reads, gives a single entry per CDR3 protein. The repertoire holds about 50,000 distinct CDR3 sequences, with about 70% as singletons. The TCR comes from an older woman with non-small cell lung cancer. Sample: distant non-tumor lung tissue. V and J are TRBV6-1 and TRBJ2-5; D is possibly TRBD2 (7 bases). CDR3 in amino acids: CASSTGHWGGTQYF. The CDR3 DNA follows: TGTGCCAGCAGTACGGGACATTGGGGAGGGACCCAATACTTC.